Listed here are 32 T cell receptor beta chains from one sample, sequenced in a study of blood T cell repertoires in COVID-19. TCRdb's copy holds only in-frame clones and misses some; the assay was immunoSEQ multiplex PCR. The sample carries 300,000 to 400,000 clones, over 75% recorded once. The sequencing input was PBMCs or T cells enriched from blood (not recorded which). These receptors were obtained from a woman younger than 45 who had recovered from COVID-19.

The chain is built from TRBV7-6 and TRBJ1-2; 12 positions agree with TRBD1. Looked up from germline, CDR1 is SGHVS and CDR2 is FNYEAQ. The CDR3 extends over 19 amino acids. With 5 bases clipped from V and 1 base from J, the junction kept 14 bases outside the gene matches. The CDR3 region has the DNA TGTGCCAGCAGCCTACTACCGTCGGGACAGGGGGCGGATAACTATGGCTACACCTTC. Translation gives CASSLLPSGQGADNYGYTF.

This sequence joins TRBV6-2 or TRBV6-3 and TRBJ1-2, with TRBD1 identical over 8 bases. There are 16 residues in the CDR3. The trim removed 6 bases at V and 3 bases at J, leaving 12 bases unmatched. Germline assignment: CDR1 MNHEY and CDR2 SVGEGT. This chain's CDR3 is CASSPRTGRLDYGYTF. CDR3 bases: TGTGCCAGCAGCCCTAGGACAGGGAGGTTGGACTATGGCTACACCTTC.

V usage is TRBV30 and J usage is TRBJ2-3; the D gene is possibly TRBD2 (6 bases). CDR3 length equals 13 residues. V was cut by 3 bases and J by 9 bases, with 16 bases left in between. Looked up from germline, CDR1 is GTSNPN and CDR2 is SVGIG (reference sequence). CDR3 in DNA: TGTGCCTGGAGCGCGTCGGGGGACGGCACGCAGTATTTT. This translates into CAWSASGDGTQYF.

The chain joins TRBV7-2 to TRBJ2-7; 9 nucleotides agree with TRBD1. The CDR3 is 15 residues long. J was trimmed by 4 bases and V by 5 bases; bases with no gene match: 9. In germline, CDR1 is SGHTA, CDR2 FQGNSA. The CDR3 DNA reads TGTGCCAGCAGCGTCGCGACAGGGGGAGTGTACGAGCAGTACTTC. It yields the protein CASSVATGGVYEQYF.

This clone occurred once. The chain joins TRBV5-1 to TRBJ2-7, with TRBD1 as a possible D gene (5 bases). Germline V gene lookup returns CDR1 SGHRS and CDR2 YFSETQ. This CDR3 has 17 amino acids. Between the trimmed V and J ends, which lost 0 bases and 4 bases, there was a span of 20 bases. The CDR3 region is CASSLGSPGYRGYEQYF. The CDR3, as DNA: TGCGCCAGCAGCTTGGGTTCTCCAGGGTATAGAGGATACGAGCAGTACTTC.

This sequence joins TRBV7-6 and TRBJ1-1; maybe TRBD1 (6 bases). With 5 bases removed from V and 6 bases from J, the gap between germline ends came to 13 bases. CDR1 SGHVS and CDR2 FNYEAQ come from the germline V gene. CDR3 size: 13 residues. The CDR3 bases are TGTGCCAGCAGCCCCCGCCGGACAGCTGAAGCTTTCTTT. It is translated as CASSPRRTAEAFF. Looking up the rest from reference TRBV7-6 and TRBJ1-1 gives the full variable domain: GAGVSQSPRYKVTKRGQDVALRCDPISGHVSLYWYRQALGQGPEFLTYFNYEAQQDKSGLPNDRFSAERPEGSISTLTIQRTEQRDSAMYRCASSPRRTAEAFFGQGTRLTVV.

The V call is TRBV5-1, the J call TRBJ2-1, with 7 bases lining up with TRBD2. The length of the CDR3 is 13 residues. The ends lost 5 bases at V and 2 bases at J; junction bases unmatched: 1. The germline V gene encodes CDR1 SGHRS and CDR2 YFSETQ. CDR3 sequence reads: CASSRGAYNEQFF. In DNA, the CDR3 is TGCGCCAGCAGTCGGGGGGCCTACAATGAGCAGTTCTTC.

This chain uses TRBV28 with TRBJ1-5; 8 positions agree with TRBD1. Germline-derived CDR1 and CDR2 are MDHEN and SYDVKM. V was pared by 3 bases and J by 5 bases, with 9 bases of the junction left unmatched. This CDR3 contains 16 residues. The CDR3 nucleotides are TGTGCCAGCAGTTTGTTCGGCAGGGGGCTCTATCAGCCCCAGCATTTT. Its protein product is CASSLFGRGLYQPQHF.

This chain links TRBV30 with TRBJ1-3; D possibly corresponds to TRBD1 (6 bases). V was clipped by 0 bases and J by 3 bases, with 18 bases between them. This CDR3 spans 17 amino acids. Germline-derived CDR1 and CDR2 are GTSNPN and SVGIG (reference sequence). For the CDR3, the DNA is TGTGCCTGGAGTGTAAGGTTACAGGGCGTATTTGGAAACACCATATATTTT. It yields the protein CAWSVRLQGVFGNTIYF.

This chain joins TRBV6-1 and TRBJ2-3, with D maybe TRBD1 (5 bases). The length of the CDR3 is 14 residues. V was shortened by 2 bases and J by 3 bases, with 9 bases between the two germline ends. In germline, CDR1 is MNHNS, CDR2 SASEGT. In nucleotides, the CDR3 is TGTGCCAGCAGTGAAAATAAGGGGACAGATACGCAGTATTTT. Amino acids: CASSENKGTDTQYF.

The chain couples TRBV10-3 to TRBJ1-1; no clear D. The CDR3 is 13 residues long. Per the germline V gene, CDR1 is ENHRY and CDR2 is SYGVKD. Deletions cut 7 bases from V and 2 bases from J, with 11 bases between. For the CDR3, the DNA is TGTGCCATCAAGGCAGCGATAAACACTGAAGCTTTCTTT. Translating it yields CAIKAAINTEAFF.

The chain employs TRBV24-1 and TRBJ1-1; D is possibly TRBD1 (5 bases). V was clipped by 2 bases and J by 1 base, with 10 bases between them. CDR1 and CDR2 (germline): KGHDR, SFDVKD. The CDR3 runs to 15 residues. The CDR3 nucleotides read TGTGCCACCAGTGATTCCGGCAGGGCGAACACTGAAGCTTTCTTT. Protein sequence: CATSDSGRANTEAFF.

The gene calls are TRBV11-3 and TRBJ2-2; 11 nucleotides agree with TRBD2. The ends lost 4 bases at V and 5 bases at J; junction bases unmatched: 6. CDR1 is SGHNT and CDR2 is YENEEA in the germline V gene. The CDR3 contains 16 residues. For the CDR3, the DNA is TGTGCCAGCAGCTCAGCCCCTAGCGGGGGGACCGGGGAGCTGTTTTTT. As protein: CASSSAPSGGTGELFF.

The V gene is TRBV30, the J gene TRBJ1-5; 8 bases align to TRBD1. With 0 bases clipped from V and 3 bases from J, the junction kept 7 bases outside the gene matches. Per germline, CDR1 GTSNPN and CDR2 SVGIG (reference sequence). There are 16 residues in the CDR3. In DNA, the CDR3 is TGTGCCTGGAGTGTGAGACCGGGACAGGTCAATCAGCCCCAGCATTTT. Protein product: CAWSVRPGQVNQPQHF.

The chain is built from TRBV10-3 and TRBJ1-2; TRBD1 matches at 7 bases. The CDR3 runs 14 residues. CDR1 and CDR2 (germline): ENHRY, SYGVKD. V lost 6 bases, J lost 3 bases, and 7 bases stayed unmatched. In DNA form, the CDR3 reads TGTGCCATCAGAGACGACGACAGGGACTATGGCTACACCTTC. Its translation: CAIRDDDRDYGYTF.

The chain uses TRBV7-9 and TRBJ1-1; no clear D. The ends were cut back, 8 bases at V and 4 bases at J, with 8 bases in the middle. The CDR3 runs to 11 residues. Germline CDR1 SEHNR, CDR2 FQNEAQ (reference sequence). CDR3 sequence: CASGTFTEAFF. The CDR3 region has the DNA TGTGCCAGCGGCACCTTCACTGAAGCTTTCTTT.

The chain recombines TRBV5-1 with TRBJ1-1, with D perhaps matching TRBD1 (6 bases). This CDR3 has 13 residues. Germline V lookup: CDR1 SGHRS, CDR2 YFSETQ. V lost 4 bases and J lost 3, with 10 bases in between. Here the CDR3 DNA reads TGCGCCAGCAGCCAAAAGGGGGACACTGAAGCTTTCTTT. Translating it yields CASSQKGDTEAFF.

This chain joins TRBV19 and TRBJ1-1; D not certain. V dropped 10 bases and J dropped 5 bases, with 11 bases sitting between them. There are 11 residues in the CDR3. Germline assignment: CDR1 LNHDA and CDR2 SQIVND (reference sequence). The CDR3 loop reads CAIRRETEAFF. DNA for the CDR3: TGTGCCATAAGGAGAGAAACTGAAGCTTTCTTT.

The chain combines TRBV6-5 with TRBJ1-5; weak D call: TRBD1 (6 bases). Germline CDR1 and CDR2: MNHEY and SVGAGI. This CDR3 has 13 amino acids. Trimming removed 6 bases from V and 7 bases from J, with 13 bases in between. DNA for the CDR3: TGTGCCAGCAGACAAACCAGGGGACAGCCCCAGCATTTT. It yields the protein CASRQTRGQPQHF.

The J gene is TRBJ1-6, the V gene TRBV6-5; the match to TRBD1 covers 9 bases. The CDR3 covers 14 residues. Per the germline V gene, CDR1 is MNHEY and CDR2 is SVGAGI. V shed 1 base, J shed 10 bases, and the junction held 2 bases outside the gene matches. The CDR3 loop reads CASSYWGQGSPLHF. CDR3 DNA sequence: TGTGCCAGCAGTTACTGGGGACAGGGATCACCCCTCCACTTT.

The chain couples TRBV11-2 to TRBJ2-1; 14 nucleotides align to TRBD2. The J segment lost 3 bases and the V segment lost 4 bases, leaving 2 bases of the junction unmatched. Germline CDR1 and CDR2: SGHAT and FQNNGV. The CDR3 contains 16 residues. CDR3 coding DNA: TGTGCCAGCAGCTCCGGACTAGCGGGGGGCTACAATGAGCAGTTCTTC. It is translated as CASSSGLAGGYNEQFF.

Regarding this clone: Other DNA variants within this sample encode the same CDR3. The chain couples TRBV9 to TRBJ2-5; 11 bases are a match to TRBD1. This CDR3 has 16 residues. CDR1 and CDR2 (germline): SGDLS, YYNGEE. V lost 0 bases to trimming and J lost 5 bases; unmatched junction nucleotides: 6. This chain's CDR3 is CASSVVGQGVGETQYF. The DNA for the CDR3 is TGTGCCAGCAGCGTAGTGGGACAGGGGGTAGGGGAGACCCAGTACTTC.

The V and J genes are TRBV19 and TRBJ1-5; 8 bases fit TRBD1. V lost 4 bases to trimming and J lost 7 bases; unmatched junction nucleotides: 6. The CDR3 length is 14 residues. Germline assignment: CDR1 LNHDA and CDR2 SQIVND (reference sequence). CDR3 coding DNA: TGTGCCAGTAGTACGACAGGGGCAGAACAGCCCCAGCATTTT. It encodes CASSTTGAEQPQHF. Based on the CDR3 plus reference TRBV19 and TRBJ1-5, the full variable domain is DGGITQSPKYLFRKEGQNVTLSCEQNLNHDAMYWYRQDPGQGLRLIYYSQIVNDFQKGDIAEGYSVSREKKESFPLTVTSAQKNPTAFYLCASSTTGAEQPQHFGDGTRLSIL.

The V gene is TRBV10-3, the J gene TRBJ1-2; D perhaps matches TRBD1 (6 bases). The ends were cut back, 6 bases at V and 1 base at J, with 12 bases in the middle. This CDR3 has 14 residues. CDR1 is ENHRY and CDR2 is SYGVKD in the germline V gene. The CDR3 coding sequence is TGTGCCATCAGGCTGACAGGAGATAACTATGGCTACACCTTC. This encodes CAIRLTGDNYGYTF.

DNA of the CDR3: TGTGCCAGCAGTACGCGGGACAGGGAGAACACTGAAGCTTTCTTT. This gives the protein CASSTRDRENTEAFF. The chain is built from TRBV6-5 and TRBJ1-1, with 9 bases that match TRBD1. Germline V CDR1 and CDR2: MNHEY, SVGAGI. The CDR3 has 15 amino acids. V dropped 5 bases and J dropped 1; count of bases not matched to a gene: 5.

The chain employs TRBV6-5 and TRBJ2-3; the match to TRBD1 covers 8 bases. The CDR3 totals 13 residues. The germline gives CDR1 MNHEY, CDR2 SVGAGI. Trimming took 8 bases from V and 5 from J; bases not matched to a gene: 6. CDR3 residues: CASLGTGGDTQYF. DNA of the CDR3: TGTGCCAGCCTCGGGACAGGAGGAGATACGCAGTATTTT.

This rearrangement joins TRBV18 to TRBJ2-5; a weak D match, TRBD1 (6 bases). Germline V gene sequence: CDR1 KGHSH, CDR2 LQKENI. Trimming removed 3 bases at V and 1 base at J, with 12 bases between. CDR3 length: 15 residues. This chain's CDR3 is CASSPYRAPQETQYF. CDR3 DNA sequence: TGTGCCAGCTCACCCTACAGGGCCCCCCAAGAGACCCAGTACTTC.

The chain uses TRBV19 and TRBJ2-3; 8 nucleotides match TRBD1. Trimming removed 8 bases from V and 4 bases from J; junction bases left unmatched: 11. CDR1 is LNHDA and CDR2 is SQIVND in the germline V gene (reference sequence). The CDR3 contains 15 residues. The DNA for the CDR3 is TGTGCCAGTTCACAGGGGGTAGAGGGCGCAGATACGCAGTATTTT. Translated, it gives CASSQGVEGADTQYF.

This sequence joins TRBV2 and TRBJ2-5, with 7 bases matching TRBD2. The CDR3 has 18 amino acids. Germline V gene sequence: CDR1 SNHLY, CDR2 FYNNEI. J gave up 2 bases and V 5 bases, and 17 bases lay outside the gene matches. CDR3 amino acids: CASSSSGFRPLRQETQYF. The DNA of the CDR3 is TGTGCCAGCAGTTCTAGCGGATTCCGACCCCTTAGACAAGAGACCCAGTACTTC.

The chain carries TRBV7-2 and TRBJ1-1; TRBD1 matches at 7 bases. Germline V gives CDR1 SGHTA, CDR2 FQGNSA. This CDR3 spans 15 amino acids. The junction had 3 bases not matched to a gene; V was cut back by 1 base and J by 1 base. As DNA, the CDR3 is TGTGCCAGCAGCTTAGATCAGGGGGGGAACACTGAAGCTTTCTTT. This sequence encodes CASSLDQGGNTEAFF.

The V and J genes are TRBV6-4 and TRBJ1-5; 8 bases align to TRBD1. V lost 4 bases to trimming and J lost 2 bases; unmatched junction nucleotides: 4. The CDR3 consists of 15 residues. CDR1 MRHNA and CDR2 SNTAGT come from the germline V gene. The chain's CDR3 is CASSGDRGGNQPQHF. In DNA form, the CDR3 reads TGTGCCAGCAGTGGTGACAGGGGTGGCAATCAGCCCCAGCATTTT.

V usage is TRBV19 and J usage is TRBJ1-2, with TRBD1 matching 9 bases. The germline CDR1 and CDR2 sequences are LNHDA and SQIVND (reference sequence). This CDR3 is 13 amino acids long. With 6 bases clipped from V and 3 bases from J, the junction kept 2 bases outside the gene matches. This CDR3 is CASRQGADYGYTF. In nucleotides, the CDR3 is TGTGCCAGTAGACAGGGGGCCGACTATGGCTACACCTTC.